This TCR beta chain was observed in a study of T cells after posttransplantation cyclophosphamide. Clones were read by immunoSEQ multiplex PCR, and TCRdb kept only the in-frame ones, dropping some. The sample includes some 2,000 clones, approximately 74% of them seen just once. Cyclophosphamide on days +3 and +4 followed busulfan-fludarabine conditioning and a marrow graft. Germline-derived CDR1 and CDR2 are SNHLY and FYNNEI. This CDR3 has 14 residues. The V gene lost 6 bases and the J gene lost 0 bases, with 6 bases spanning the gap. The sequence derives from a male patient aged 45-60 years who received an allogeneic stem cell transplant from a related donor and was CMV-positive. Some T cells may possibly be graft donor cells. The starting material was PBMCs, obtained around 35 days after a stem cell transplant with posttransplant cyclophosphamide. The chain uses TRBV2 and TRBJ2-6; maybe TRBD2 (5 bases). CDR3 DNA: TGTGCCAGCAGGAGGGTCTCTGGGGCCAACGTCCTGACTTTC. Its translation: CASRRVSGANVLTF.